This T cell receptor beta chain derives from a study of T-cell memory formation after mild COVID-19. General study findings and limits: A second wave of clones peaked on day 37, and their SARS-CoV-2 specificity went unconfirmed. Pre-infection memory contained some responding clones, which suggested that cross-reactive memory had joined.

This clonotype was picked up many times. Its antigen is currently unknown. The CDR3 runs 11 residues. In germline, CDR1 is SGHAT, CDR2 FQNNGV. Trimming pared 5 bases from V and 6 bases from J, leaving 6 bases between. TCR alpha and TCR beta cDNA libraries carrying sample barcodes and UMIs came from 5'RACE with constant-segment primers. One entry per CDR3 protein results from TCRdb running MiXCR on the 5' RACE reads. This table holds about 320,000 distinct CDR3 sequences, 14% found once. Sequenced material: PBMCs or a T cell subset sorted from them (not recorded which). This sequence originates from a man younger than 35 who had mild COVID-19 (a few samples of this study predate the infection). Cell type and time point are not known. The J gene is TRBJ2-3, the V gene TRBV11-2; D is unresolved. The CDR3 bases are TGTGCCAGCAGCCCAGCTGATACGCAGTATTTT. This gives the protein CASSPADTQYF.